This TCR beta chain was observed in a study of shared clonotypes between healthy human individuals (dated by TCRdb to between 2020 and 2021). For the study in its entirety: The cohort comprised a couple of women and three men aged 18 to 49 years. Blood TCR repertoires of about 5 healthy adults were deeply sequenced to estimate repertoire size and the extent of clonotype sharing between individuals. For each donor, CD4 naive and CD4 memory were each given three plates, CD8 naive was given two plates, and CD8 memory was given one plate. To increase sequencing depth and limit assay-specific biases, TCR repertoire library preparation and sequencing were carried out by different laboratories using diverse techniques. Per donor, leukapheresis produced somewhere between about 0.94 and 8.9 billion PBMCs.

The CDR3 holds 15 amino acids from the cysteine to the phenylalanine. The retained sequence is limited to the CDR3, 45 bases, with the frame set at the first base. Per the germline V gene, MGHRA is the CDR1 and YSYEKL is the CDR2. Trimmed from V: 4 bases; trimmed from J: 5 bases; junction bases lacking a gene match: 6. Using the deep immunoSEQ assay, TCR CDR3 regions were amplified from genomic DNA by multiplex PCR. Extracted genomic DNA from each cell subset was distributed evenly across all wells of several immunoSEQ 96-well plates, and each plate was treated as a replicate. For sorted subsets, around 200 ng genomic DNA, equal to 30,000 to 35,000 T cell genomes, was loaded into each replicate PCR. Purified libraries were quantified with a Qubit 3.0 fluorometer, sized on a Bioanalyzer 2100, and re-quantified with the KAPA Library Quantification kit. Every immunoSEQ 96-well plate was sequenced on a dedicated single-read 150-cycle Illumina NextSeq 550 flow cell. Turning to the authors' computational methods: Because only junctional sequences without quality scores were contained in the immunoSEQ output, filtering matching that applied to full-length reads could not be performed. Sequences were annotated with PyIR, a Python wrapper for IgBLAST v1.9, and V/J genes and CDR3 were assigned using IMGT germline references. Any read was removed if the V/J assignment was weak (E-value above 1e-6), the CDR3 was missing, or the read contained stop codons, out-of-frame junctions, or ambiguous translated residues. V3J clonotypes were defined as sequences sharing the same inferred V gene, J gene, and CDR3 amino acid sequence. Percentage overlap between repertoires was computed as shared unique clonotypes divided by the size of the smaller repertoire. RTK rarefaction, the Chao1 estimator, and Recon v2.1 estimates of unobserved clonotypes were used to assess repertoire richness. Generation probabilities were computed with OLGA for all TCRbeta clonotypes obtained by the gDNA method from several donors. Here the immuneACCESS table is served through TCRdb, limited to in-frame sequences with V and J called. Missing clones are a known gap in these copies; in checked studies unresolved V genes cover under half, and the rest lacks a known reason. V and J calls and clone size follow that table, whereas D and trimming were derived from the DNA. Here the sample has 1.4 million or so clones; approximately 98.5% occur a single time. The ten top clones hold 0.36% of the sample.

The donors were healthy, HIV-negative adults who had no recently reported acute infections or vaccinations. Only Caucasian adults living in Nashville, Tennessee, USA were represented among the donors. Magnetic negative selection was used to enrich CD4+ T cells, after which naive cells were positively selected on CD45RA and the negative fraction became the memory subset. Blood was collected by leukapheresis, and PBMCs were isolated by Ficoll-Histopaque density gradient centrifugation and then cryopreserved in liquid nitrogen vapor phase. Analytical flow cytometry was used to check the purity and quantity of each magnetically sorted T cell population. Genomic DNA was isolated from each sorted fraction and quantified by UV absorbance on a Nanodrop 2000c. Overall results and qualifications from the work: Sampling was restricted to blood, and TCR repertoires in tissue are likely to differ from TCR repertoires in blood. When a handful of donors were compared, the shared fraction of clonotypes was about 5% for naive CD4, about 4% for naive CD8, 2.3% for memory CD4, and 0.3% to 0.5% for memory CD8. Clonotypes shared by all four sorted-subset donors showed higher generation probabilities than non-shared clonotypes. Pairwise subsampling indicated that sequencing depth was expected to affect the degree of clonotype sharing among donors. Because the study included a small number of donors, the genetic and exposure-history diversity represented was limited. Even with the large sequencing depth, rarefaction of the sorted-subset datasets indicated that sequencing was incomplete. Naive subsets generally had larger estimated clonotype richness than memory subsets.

Notes on this clone: It lacks a known antigen. Base-call qualities are not available, and no considerably larger clone is one nucleotide away.

The clonotype was recovered from a man aged 30-40 years in good health. Sequenced sample: naive CD4+ T cells sorted from blood. This specimen's cell subset or site label, interpreted: CD45RA+ positively selected. The V and J genes are TRBV4-1 and TRBJ2-5; TRBD2 matches 11 bases in the middle. The CDR3 reads as follows: CASSPLAGAAETQYF. The DNA reads as follows: TGCGCCAGCAGCCCACTAGCGGGAGCTGCGGAGACCCAGTACTTC.